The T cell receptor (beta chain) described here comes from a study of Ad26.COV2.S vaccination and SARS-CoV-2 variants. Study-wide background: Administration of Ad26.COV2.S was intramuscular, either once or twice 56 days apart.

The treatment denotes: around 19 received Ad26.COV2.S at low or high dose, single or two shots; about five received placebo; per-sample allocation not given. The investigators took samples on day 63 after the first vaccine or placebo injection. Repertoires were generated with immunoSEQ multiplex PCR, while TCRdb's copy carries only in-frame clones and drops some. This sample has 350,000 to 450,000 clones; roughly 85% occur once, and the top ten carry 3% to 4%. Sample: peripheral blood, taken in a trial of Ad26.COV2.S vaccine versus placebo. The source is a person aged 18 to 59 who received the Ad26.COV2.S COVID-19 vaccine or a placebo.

The CDR3 sequence is CASSYYGPYNEQFF. CDR3 DNA sequence: TGTGCCAGCAGTTACTACGGGCCCTACAATGAGCAGTTCTTC. V is TRBV6-2 or TRBV6-3 and J is TRBJ2-1; no firm D call. V dropped 1 base and J dropped 2 bases, with 6 bases sitting between them. Germline CDR1 reads MNHEY; CDR2 reads SVGEGT. The CDR3 length is 14 residues.